These T cell receptor beta chains were read from a single sample in a study of blood T cell repertoires in COVID-19. Assay: immunoSEQ multiplex PCR; the TCRdb copy retains only in-frame clones and omits some. Seen here are about 160,000 clones, approximately 79% observed once, and the top ten hold approximately 7.6%. Sequencing was done on a sample of peripheral blood. The receptors stem from a woman aged 55-70 years with COVID-19, enrolled during active disease. CDR3s include the opening cysteine and the closing phenylalanine or tryptophan. Each record gives: clone size, D gene, J gene, V gene, CDR3 protein, CDR3 DNA. The D gene is left open where the match is weak. Rows give clone size only sometimes, using once, few, many, or a class for an expanded clone.

clone_size: once; d_call: TRBD1; j_call: TRBJ1-1; v_call: TRBV19; cdr3_aa: CASRGDRVSTEAFF; cdr3_nt: TGTGCCAGTAGAGGTGACAGGGTGAGCACTGAAGCTTTCTTT
clone_size: .; d_call: TRBD1; j_call: TRBJ2-5; v_call: TRBV7-9; cdr3_aa: CASSLGQEMYQETQYF; cdr3_nt: TGTGCCAGCAGCTTGGGACAGGAGATGTACCAAGAGACCCAGTACTTC
clone_size: once; d_call: TRBD2; j_call: TRBJ2-1; v_call: TRBV5-4; cdr3_aa: CASSLGLAGNNEQFF; cdr3_nt: TGTGCCAGCAGCTTGGGACTAGCGGGTAACAATGAGCAGTTCTTC
clone_size: .; d_call: .; j_call: TRBJ1-4; v_call: TRBV5-4; cdr3_aa: CASSSQVANEKLFF; cdr3_nt: TGTGCCAGCAGCTCACAGGTCGCTAATGAAAAACTGTTTTTT
clone_size: .; d_call: .; j_call: TRBJ2-2; v_call: TRBV6-6; cdr3_aa: CASSVRVNTGELFF; cdr3_nt: TGTGCCAGCAGTGTACGGGTAAACACCGGGGAGCTGTTTTTT
clone_size: .; d_call: .; j_call: TRBJ2-5; v_call: TRBV3-1/TRBV3-2; cdr3_aa: CASSQDRGRVETQYF; cdr3_nt: TGTGCCAGCAGCCAAGATCGCGGCAGGGTGGAGACCCAGTACTTC
clone_size: .; d_call: TRBD1; j_call: TRBJ1-6; v_call: TRBV4-2; cdr3_aa: CASSQETGGLGSPLHF; cdr3_nt: TGTGCCAGCAGCCAAGAGACAGGGGGCCTAGGTTCACCCCTCCACTTT
clone_size: .; d_call: TRBD1; j_call: TRBJ2-3; v_call: TRBV3-1/TRBV3-2; cdr3_aa: CASSQEDRGPAIDTQYF; cdr3_nt: TGTGCCAGCAGCCAAGAAGACAGGGGGCCCGCCATTGATACGCAGTATTTT
clone_size: .; d_call: .; j_call: TRBJ2-7; v_call: TRBV6-5; cdr3_aa: CASSYLASSYEQYF; cdr3_nt: TGTGCCAGCAGTTACTTAGCGTCTTCCTACGAGCAGTACTTC
clone_size: .; d_call: .; j_call: TRBJ2-1; v_call: TRBV7-3; cdr3_aa: CASSLSGYNEQFF; cdr3_nt: TGTGCCAGCAGCTTAAGCGGGTACAATGAGCAGTTCTTC
clone_size: .; d_call: .; j_call: TRBJ2-3; v_call: TRBV6-5; cdr3_aa: CASSYRGLYTDTQYF; cdr3_nt: TGTGCCAGCAGTTACAGGGGGTTGTATACAGATACGCAGTATTTT
clone_size: .; d_call: .; j_call: TRBJ1-3; v_call: TRBV11-2; cdr3_aa: CASSFLGAINSGNTIYF; cdr3_nt: TGTGCCAGCAGCTTCCTAGGGGCGATTAACTCTGGAAACACCATATATTTT
clone_size: .; d_call: .; j_call: TRBJ2-7; v_call: TRBV7-2; cdr3_aa: CASSSGPGGQYEQYF; cdr3_nt: TGTGCCAGCAGCTCAGGGCCTGGAGGGCAATACGAGCAGTACTTC
clone_size: once; d_call: .; j_call: TRBJ2-2; v_call: TRBV19; cdr3_aa: CASSAILGGGELFF; cdr3_nt: TGTGCCAGTAGCGCCATTTTAGGGGGCGGGGAGCTGTTTTTT
clone_size: .; d_call: TRBD1; j_call: TRBJ2-5; v_call: TRBV18; cdr3_aa: CASSPTENRGTGSQETQYF; cdr3_nt: TGTGCCAGCTCACCAACGGAGAACAGGGGAACGGGCAGCCAAGAGACCCAGTACTTC
clone_size: .; d_call: .; j_call: TRBJ1-1; v_call: TRBV28; cdr3_aa: CASSFPDRLNTEAFF; cdr3_nt: TGTGCCAGCAGTTTTCCCGACAGACTGAACACTGAAGCTTTCTTT
clone_size: once; d_call: TRBD2; j_call: TRBJ2-1; v_call: TRBV18; cdr3_aa: CASSPPPLAGGVYNEQFF; cdr3_nt: TGTGCCAGCTCACCACCCCCGCTAGCGGGAGGGGTCTACAATGAGCAGTTCTTC
clone_size: .; d_call: .; j_call: TRBJ2-2; v_call: TRBV4-1; cdr3_aa: CASSPGKRTNTGELFF; cdr3_nt: TGCGCCAGCAGCCCCGGAAAGCGGACGAACACCGGGGAGCTGTTTTTT
clone_size: .; d_call: TRBD2; j_call: TRBJ2-5; v_call: TRBV28; cdr3_aa: CASRQAGTTKETQYF; cdr3_nt: TGTGCCAGCAGACAGGCGGGGACTACCAAAGAGACCCAGTACTTC